The subject of this entry is one T cell receptor beta chain. This entry is derived from a study of control samples from healthy donors and cancer patients. Germline CDR1 is LGHNA and CDR2 is YSLEER. CDR3 size: 13 residues. Trimming shortened V by 4 bases and J by 4 bases, and 10 bases separated the two germline ends. Repertoires were generated with immunoSEQ multiplex PCR, while TCRdb's copy carries only in-frame clones and drops some. The table records 350,000 to 450,000 clones, approximately 92% of them present only once. The sequenced sample was PBMCs. The chain couples TRBV4-3 to TRBJ1-1; D perhaps matches TRBD1 (5 bases). The TCR originated in a man between 35 and 55 years old with head and neck cancer. The CDR3 nucleotides are TGCGCCAGCAGCCTTCGACAGACCACTGAAGCTTTCTTT. The encoded protein is CASSLRQTTEAFF.